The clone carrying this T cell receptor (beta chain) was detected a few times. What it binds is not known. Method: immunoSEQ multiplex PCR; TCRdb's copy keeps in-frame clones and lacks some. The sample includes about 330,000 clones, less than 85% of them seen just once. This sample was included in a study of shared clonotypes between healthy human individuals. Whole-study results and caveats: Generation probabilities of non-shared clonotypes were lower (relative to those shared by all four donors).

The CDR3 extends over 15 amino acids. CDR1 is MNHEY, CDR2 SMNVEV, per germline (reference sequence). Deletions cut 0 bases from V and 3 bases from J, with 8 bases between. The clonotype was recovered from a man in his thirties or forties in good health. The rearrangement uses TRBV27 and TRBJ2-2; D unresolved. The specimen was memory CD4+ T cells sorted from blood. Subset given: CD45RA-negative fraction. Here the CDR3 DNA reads TGTGCCAGCAGTTTATCGTTGGGTTACACCGGGGAGCTGTTTTTT. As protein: CASSLSLGYTGELFF.